This T cell receptor (beta chain) emerged from a study of identical twins. Via MiXCR, TCRdb re-called the 5' RACE reads, giving one row per CDR3 protein. The sample lists approximately 250,000 distinct CDR3 sequences; 6.5% were seen once. Germline loops: CDR1 WSHSY, CDR2 SAAADI. The V and J ends lost 7 bases and 1 base respectively, with 7 bases between them. The CDR3 totals 12 residues. This clonotype was counted many times. These sequences were also reported in another study, on T cells expressing NK-cell markers.

The TCR sequence derives from a woman aged 18-29 years in good health. V gene TRBV10-2 combines with J gene TRBJ1-1; D unclear. Source material: CD8+ T cells sorted from blood. CDR3 DNA sequence: TGCGCCAGCAAGCGGTCGAACACTGAAGCTTTCTTT. Its protein product is CASKRSNTEAFF.